The 18 T cell receptor beta chains below were found in one sample sequenced in a study of CD8+ T cells in alopecia areata. Extracted RNA was reverse transcribed, and the resulting cDNA served as sequencing template. Method: immunoSEQ multiplex PCR; TCRdb's copy keeps in-frame clones and lacks some. The repertoire holds about 180,000 clones, with over 55% as singletons. The sequencing here drew on CD4+ T cells sorted from blood, taken at week 0. The receptors originated from a human donor with alopecia areata.

This chain joins TRBV30 and TRBJ2-7; D not resolved. This CDR3 has 12 amino acids. Germline V gives CDR1 GTSNPN, CDR2 SVGIG (reference sequence). V lost 1 base and J 2 bases, leaving 6 bases between the germline ends. The CDR3 nucleotides are TGTGCCTGGAGTGGGCCGGCCTACGAGCAGTACTTC. Amino acids: CAWSGPAYEQYF.

With regard to this clone: This may come from a read error, since a much larger clone is one base off. The chain recombines TRBV7-9 with TRBJ1-1; D remains ambiguous. The CDR3 loop spans 13 amino acids. Germline lookup yields CDR1 SEHNR and CDR2 FQNEAQ (reference sequence). V was trimmed by 3 bases and J by 1 base, leaving 6 bases between them. The CDR3 spells CASSFGRNTEAFF. The CDR3 region has the DNA TGTGCCAGCAGCTTCGGCAGGAACACTGAAGCTTTCTTT. The whole variable domain, remainder taken from reference TRBV7-9 and TRBJ1-1, is DTGVSQNPRHKITKRGQNVTFRCDPISEHNRLYWYRQTLGQGPEFLTYFQNEAQLEKSRLLSDRFSAERPKGSFSTLEIQRTEQGDSAMYLCASSFGRNTEAFFGQGTRLTVV.

CDR3 sequence reads: CASSVFAGGYNEQFF. The CDR3 bases are TGTGCCAGCAGTGTGTTCGCGGGGGGTTACAATGAGCAGTTCTTC. The chain recombines TRBV2 with TRBJ2-1, with 8 bases aligning to TRBD2. The germline V gene has CDR1 SNHLY and CDR2 FYNNEI. The length of the CDR3 is 15 residues. Trimming took 4 bases from V and 4 from J; bases not matched to a gene: 6. The full variable domain, in which reference TRBV2 and TRBJ2-1 provide the parts outside the CDR3, is EPEVTQTPSHQVTQMGQEVILRCVPISNHLYFYWYRQILGQKVEFLVSFYNNEISEKSEIFDDQFSVERPDGSNFTLKIRSTKLEDSAMYFCASSVFAGGYNEQFFGPGTRLTVL.

The chain recombines TRBV6-6 with TRBJ2-7; D call uncertain. V lost 0 bases and J 0 bases, leaving 9 bases between the germline ends. This CDR3 is 15 amino acids long. CDR1 and CDR2 from the germline V gene are MNHNY and SVGAGI (reference sequence). The CDR3 DNA sequence: TGTGCCAGCAGTTACTCGACCAGGAGCTCCTACGAGCAGTACTTC. It is translated as CASSYSTRSSYEQYF.

The genes are TRBV9 and TRBJ1-2, with D perhaps TRBD1 (5 bases). The V gene lost 0 bases and the J gene lost 5 bases, with 11 bases spanning the gap. The CDR3 spans 14 residues. Germline CDR1 and CDR2: SGDLS and YYNGEE. The chain's CDR3 is CASSVEGRDYGYTF. DNA for the CDR3: TGTGCCAGCAGCGTAGAAGGCAGGGATTATGGCTACACCTTC.

This clone was seen a handful of times. The chain combines TRBV30 with TRBJ1-1, with 8 bases lining up with TRBD1. V lost 4 bases and J lost 3; bases outside the gene matches: 4. Germline CDR1 reads GTSNPN; CDR2 reads SVGIG (reference sequence). The CDR3 extends over 13 amino acids. CDR3 DNA: TGTGCCTGGACCCAGGACAGGGACACTGAAGCTTTCTTT. Its protein product is CAWTQDRDTEAFF. The complete variable domain, with remaining parts taken from reference TRBV30 and TRBJ1-1, reads SQTIHQWPATLVQPVGSPLSLECTVEGTSNPNLYWYRQAAGRGLQLLFYSVGIGQISSEVPQNLSASRPQDRQFILSSKKLLLSDSGFYLCAWTQDRDTEAFFGQGTRLTVV.

This clone occurred a few times. This chain links TRBV29-1 with TRBJ2-3; no clear D gene. From germline, CDR1 is SQVTM and CDR2 ANQGSEA. The CDR3 sequence is 15 residues long. V lost 5 bases and J 1 base, leaving 16 bases between the germline ends. CDR3 sequence (DNA): TGCAGCGTTAGCCCTTCGATCAGAGGCACAGATACGCAGTATTTT. Protein sequence: CSVSPSIRGTDTQYF.

This chain connects TRBV6-5 to TRBJ2-5, with TRBD1 identical over 10 bases. Losses at the gene ends were 6 bases for V and 2 bases for J; bases not matched to a gene: 6. CDR3 length: 15 residues. Germline CDR1 reads MNHEY; CDR2 reads SVGAGI. As DNA, the CDR3 is TGTGCCAGCAGCTCCGGGACAGGGGTTCAAGAGACCCAGTACTTC. Its translation: CASSSGTGVQETQYF.

The rearrangement uses TRBV2 and TRBJ2-2; 7 nucleotides match TRBD1. Looked up from germline, CDR1 is SNHLY and CDR2 is FYNNEI. With V trimmed by 7 bases and J by 7 bases, 12 bases remained unmatched. This CDR3 contains 15 residues. The CDR3 loop reads CASTAGGQRVGELFF. CDR3 nucleotide sequence: TGTGCCAGCACCGCAGGGGGACAGAGAGTCGGGGAGCTGTTTTTT.

The chain combines TRBV7-2 with TRBJ1-1; 9 nucleotides match TRBD1. Germline trimming cut 2 bases from V and 4 bases from J; bases unmatched to any gene: 2. This CDR3 spans 14 amino acids. Germline V gene lookup returns CDR1 SGHTA and CDR2 FQGNSA. The CDR3 bases are TGTGCCAGCAGCTTACCGGGACAGGGCACTGAAGCTTTCTTT. This translates into CASSLPGQGTEAFF.

The rearrangement links TRBV2 to TRBJ2-2, with D hard to call. The CDR3 spans 15 residues. The V gene's germline CDR1 is SNHLY and CDR2 FYNNEI. Trimming took 4 bases from V and 1 from J, leaving 10 bases between them. This chain's CDR3 is CASSAQARNTGELFF. The CDR3 DNA reads as TGTGCCAGCAGTGCCCAGGCCAGGAACACCGGGGAGCTGTTTTTT.

The chain employs TRBV29-1 and TRBJ1-2; D perhaps matches TRBD1 (5 bases). The V gene's germline CDR1 is SQVTM and CDR2 ANQGSEA. V was trimmed by 6 bases and J by 3 bases, leaving 11 bases between them. The CDR3 totals 12 residues. As DNA, the CDR3 is TGCAGCGTCCAGGCCAGGGACTATGGCTACACCTTC. It codes for CSVQARDYGYTF.

CDR3 DNA sequence: TGCAGCGTGGGGCTAGCGGGGGGCAGGGATGAGCAGTTCTTC. Its translation: CSVGLAGGRDEQFF. The chain carries TRBV29-1 and TRBJ2-1, with TRBD2 matching over 11 bases. With V trimmed by 6 bases and J by 8 bases, 9 bases remained unmatched. The CDR3 totals 14 residues. Germline assignment: CDR1 SQVTM and CDR2 ANQGSEA.

This clone was picked up a small number of times. The chain links TRBV9 to TRBJ1-1; TRBD1 is a possible D gene (5 bases). CDR1 SGDLS and CDR2 YYNGEE come from the germline V gene. Trimming shortened V by 3 bases and J by 6 bases, and 15 bases separated the two germline ends. This CDR3 spans 14 amino acids. In DNA, the CDR3 is TGTGCCAGCAGCGCTGCCGGTTGGGGGTCTGAAGCTTTCTTT. Protein sequence: CASSAAGWGSEAFF.

The rearrangement joins TRBV15 to TRBJ2-1; possibly TRBD2 for D (6 bases). The germline CDR1 and CDR2 sequences are LNHNV and YYDKDF (reference sequence). CDR3 length: 14 residues. Trimming shortened V by 5 bases and J by 3 bases, and 11 bases separated the two germline ends. CDR3 protein: CATSPRGNYNEQFF. The CDR3 DNA follows: TGTGCCACCAGCCCCCGGGGGAACTACAATGAGCAGTTCTTC. Full variable domain (remainder filled in from reference TRBV15 and TRBJ2-1): DAMVIQNPRYQVTQFGKPVTLSCSQTLNHNVMYWYQQKSSQAPKLLFHYYDKDFNNEADTPDNFQSRRPNTSFCFLDIRSPGLGDTAMYLCATSPRGNYNEQFFGPGTRLTVL.

This clone was detected once. V and J are TRBV5-6 and TRBJ2-5, with a possible D match to TRBD1 (7 bases). Germline CDR1 reads SGHDT; CDR2 reads YYEEEE. The CDR3 covers 15 residues. Trimming cost V 4 bases and J 5 bases, with 18 bases left between them. DNA of the CDR3: TGTGCCAGCAGCCCGCCAGGGGGGCATGGGGAGACCCAGTACTTC. Encoded protein: CASSPPGGHGETQYF.

This chain links TRBV5-6 with TRBJ1-1; no clear D gene. The V end lost 0 bases, the J end lost 5 bases, and 5 bases lay between the germline ends. CDR1 and CDR2 (germline): SGHDT, YYEEEE. The CDR3 spans 12 residues. The CDR3 DNA follows: TGTGCCAGCAGCTTGGCTTGGACTGAAGCTTTCTTT. Its protein product is CASSLAWTEAFF. The variable domain in full, with the rest retrieved from reference TRBV5-6 and TRBJ1-1, is DAGVTQSPTHLIKTRGQQVTLRCSPKSGHDTVSWYQQALGQGPQFIFQYYEEEERQRGNFPDRFSGHQFPNYSSELNVNALLLGDSALYLCASSLAWTEAFFGQGTRLTVV.

The chain carries TRBV27 and TRBJ2-7; the match to TRBD2 covers 8 bases. The CDR3 covers 14 residues. CDR1 MNHEY and CDR2 SMNVEV come from the germline V gene (reference sequence). With 5 bases clipped from V and 7 bases from J, the junction kept 10 bases outside the gene matches. In DNA, the CDR3 is TGTGCCAGCAGTCTCGGGGGACTAGTATCGGAGCAGTACTTC. Its translation is CASSLGGLVSEQYF.